The 2 T cell receptor beta chains in this list originate from one sample, sequenced in a study of T cells after yellow fever vaccination. TCRdb recomputed calls from the 5' RACE reads with MiXCR, one row per CDR3 protein. The table includes a few hundred thousand distinct CDR3 sequences, roughly 4% detected once. The sequencing used PBMCs, collected on the day of the yellow fever booster vaccination. The receptors here all came from a man between 18 and 29 years old who received the YFV17D yellow fever vaccine.

This clonotype has at least ten counts. The V and J genes are TRBV27 and TRBJ2-2, with unresolved D. Germline V CDR1 and CDR2: MNHEY, SMNVEV (reference sequence). V dropped 4 bases and J dropped 1 base, with 10 bases sitting between them. The CDR3 spans 15 residues. CDR3 sequence reads: CASSWGLGNTGELFF. DNA of the CDR3: TGTGCCAGCAGTTGGGGTCTCGGGAACACCGGGGAGCTGTTTTTT.

V is TRBV18 and J is TRBJ1-5; no reliable D call. Germline CDR1 and CDR2: KGHSH and LQKENI. The CDR3 contains 14 residues. V was clipped by 3 bases and J by 0 bases, with 6 bases between them. CDR3 residues: CASSPVYSNQPQHF. The CDR3 DNA follows: TGTGCCAGCTCACCTGTATATAGCAATCAGCCCCAGCATTTT.